These 2 T cell receptor beta chains share one sample of origin, sequenced in a study of cytomegalovirus exposure and HLA in healthy donors. The PCR employed 60 Vbeta primers together with 13 Jbeta primers. The assay was immunoSEQ multiplex PCR, and TCRdb's table has in-frame clones only and misses some. The data hold approximately 150,000 clones, with around 80% observed a single time. The source material was PBMCs. The source of these receptors is a woman between 35 and 50 years old in good health and CMV-seronegative.

The rearrangement links TRBV9 to TRBJ2-1, with TRBD1 as a possible D gene (5 bases). Germline V lookup: CDR1 SGDLS, CDR2 YYNGEE. This CDR3 is built from 15 residues. V lost 2 bases and J lost 4, with 13 bases in between. Here the CDR3 DNA reads TGTGCCAGCAGCGTCACAGGTTCTACTTACAATGAGCAGTTCTTC. Amino acid sequence: CASSVTGSTYNEQFF.

This clone was observed once. The chain employs TRBV19 and TRBJ2-6; D gene ambiguous. This CDR3 comprises 14 residues. The germline CDR1 and CDR2 sequences are LNHDA and SQIVND (reference sequence). V was cut by 3 bases and J by 1 base, with 4 bases left in between. The CDR3 is CASSIYSGANVLTF. CDR3 DNA: TGTGCCAGTAGTATCTATTCTGGGGCCAACGTCCTGACTTTC.